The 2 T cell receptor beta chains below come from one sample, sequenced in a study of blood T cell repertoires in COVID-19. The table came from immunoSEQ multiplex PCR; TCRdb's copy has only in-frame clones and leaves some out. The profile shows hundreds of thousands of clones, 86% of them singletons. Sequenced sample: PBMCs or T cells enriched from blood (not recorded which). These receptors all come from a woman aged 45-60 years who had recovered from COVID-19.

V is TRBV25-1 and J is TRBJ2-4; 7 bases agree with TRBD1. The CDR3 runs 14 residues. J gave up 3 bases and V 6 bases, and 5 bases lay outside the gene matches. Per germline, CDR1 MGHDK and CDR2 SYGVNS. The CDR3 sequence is CASSSGGFKNIQYF. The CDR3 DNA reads TGTGCCAGCAGCTCAGGGGGTTTCAAAAACATTCAGTACTTC.

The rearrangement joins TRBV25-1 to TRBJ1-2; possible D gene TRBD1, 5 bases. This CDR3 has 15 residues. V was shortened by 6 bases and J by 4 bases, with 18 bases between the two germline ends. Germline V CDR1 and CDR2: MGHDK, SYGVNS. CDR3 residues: CASSKGRGLSYGYTF. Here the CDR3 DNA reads TGTGCCAGCAGCAAGGGGAGGGGTCTGAGCTATGGCTACACCTTC.